The 13 T cell receptor beta chains listed next were all sequenced from one sample in a study of immune characterization of retroperitoneal liposarcoma. Each CDR3 protein gets one entry after TCRdb re-called the PCR reads with MiXCR. The sample carries around 13,000 distinct CDR3 sequences, about half recorded once. Sequencing was done on a sample of tumor tissue. These receptors originate from a female donor with retroperitoneal liposarcoma.

This clonotype has only a few counts. The chain is built from TRBV12-3 or TRBV12-4 and TRBJ2-3; 7 nucleotides match TRBD1. V lost 6 bases to trimming and J lost 2 bases; unmatched junction nucleotides: 5. The CDR3 consists of 14 residues. In DNA, the CDR3 is TGTGCCAGCAGCCAAACAGGGGTCACAGATACGCAGTATTTT. Translated, it gives CASSQTGVTDTQYF.

Note on this clonotype: A much larger clone differs from this one at a single base, so this may be a read error. This CDR3 fails to terminate in the conserved phenylalanine or tryptophan, so it likely reflects a read error. The V and J genes are TRBV7-2 and TRBJ2-5; tentative D call: TRBD2 (5 bases). With the DNA end fitting TRBJ2-1 better, the J assignment may be wrong. The length of the CDR3 is 16 residues. Germline values: CDR1 SGHTA, CDR2 FQGNSA. CDR3 sequence (DNA): TGTGCCAGCAGCTTAGAGAGCGTAGTGGTCTGGGAGACCCAGTTCTCC. Residues: CASSLESVVVWETQFS.

J is TRBJ2-1 and V is TRBV6-8; 11 nucleotides line up with TRBD2. The J call may not be correct, given that the DNA end is closer to TRBJ2-5. There are 13 residues in the CDR3. The germline V gene has CDR1 MNHGY and CDR2 SAAAGT. The CDR3 region has the DNA TGTGCCATGGCTAGCGGGGGGCAAGAGACCCAGTACTTC. This translates into CAMASGGQETQYF.

J is TRBJ1-6 and V is TRBV6-5, with D possibly being TRBD1 (5 bases). The length of the CDR3 is 15 residues. Germline V CDR1 and CDR2: MNHEY, SVGAGI. Trimming left V 2 bases short and J 11 bases short, with 16 bases between. The CDR3, as DNA: TGTGCCAGCAGTTACACGAGAGGGGACGATCCACCCCTCCACTTT. This codes for CASSYTRGDDPPLHF.

This clonotype is medium-sized. The chain couples TRBV6-1 to TRBJ2-5; a possible D gene is TRBD1 (5 bases). The J call could be wrong; TRBJ2-1 is a better fit for the DNA end. Germline V gene lookup returns CDR1 MNHNS and CDR2 SASEGT. The CDR3 is 15 residues long. The CDR3 DNA reads TGTGCCAGCAGTGAAGCTGACAGATACCAAGAGACCCAGTTCTTC. Protein sequence: CASSEADRYQETQFF.

J is TRBJ1-1 and V is TRBV6-8; D unclear. Germline V gene sequence: CDR1 MNHGY, CDR2 SAAAGT. Trimming took 0 bases from V and 2 from J, leaving 13 bases between them. This CDR3 has 16 residues. The CDR3 region is CASSYSPGMLNTEAFF. The CDR3 DNA sequence: TGTGCCAGCAGTTACTCCCCGGGCATGCTAAACACTGAAGCTTTCTTT.

In this sample, this clonotype turned up a few times. The V call is TRBV6-5, the J call TRBJ2-1; 10 nucleotides line up with TRBD1. The CDR3 sequence is 13 residues long. Looked up from germline, CDR1 is MNHEY and CDR2 is SVGAGI. Germline trimming cut 8 bases from V and 13 bases from J; bases unmatched to any gene: 11. CDR3 coding DNA: TGTGCCAGCGGGGGGTGGGACAGGGGTACCCAGTTCTTC. It encodes CASGGWDRGTQFF.

This clonotype was recorded a few times. This chain links TRBV8-2 with TRBJ2-5. TRBV8-2 represents a pseudogene. This CDR3 spans 10 amino acids. The CDR3 region has the DNA TGTGCCCAGATAATTAAAAAAAAAAAATTT. It translates to CAQIIKKKKF.

Judged by abundance, this clonotype is large (0.1 to 1%). The V and J genes are TRBV6-6 and TRBJ2-1, with TRBD2 identical over 7 bases. Germline assignment: CDR1 MNHNY and CDR2 SVGAGI (reference sequence). Trimming cost V 6 bases and J 11 bases; bases outside gene matches: 13. The CDR3 has 14 amino acids. The CDR3 sequence: CASSLFAGEMQQFF. The DNA for the CDR3 is TGTGCCAGCAGCCTCTTTGCGGGGGAAATGCAGCAGTTCTTC.

The V call is TRBV25-1, the J call TRBJ2-1; TRBD1 aligns across 8 bases. CDR1 MGHDK and CDR2 SYGVNS come from the germline V gene. V was clipped by 2 bases and J by 4 bases; unmatched bases: 10. This CDR3 region has 17 residues. CDR3 sequence: CASSEDRGQGRYNEQFF. In DNA, the CDR3 is TGTGCCAGCAGTGAAGACCGTGGACAGGGACGGTACAATGAGCAGTTCTTC.

The chain combines TRBV12-3 or TRBV12-4 with TRBJ2-1; D is ambiguous. Trimming removed 3 bases from V and 0 bases from J, with 9 bases in between. The CDR3 is 15 amino acids. The CDR3 region has the DNA TGTGCCAGCAGTTTTCGCACATACTCCTACAATGAGCAGTTCTTC. Translating it yields CASSFRTYSYNEQFF.

The chain combines TRBV10-1 with TRBJ2-5; perhaps TRBD2 as D (7 bases). The J call may be faulty, since TRBJ2-7 better matches the DNA end. Germline V gene data show CDR1 as WNHNN and CDR2 as SYGVQD (reference sequence). The CDR3 is 14 residues long. CDR3 sequence reads: CASSEGGEGGEQYF. The CDR3 DNA is TGCGCCAGCAGTGAGGGGGGGGAAGGGGGCGAGCAGTACTTC.

By sample fraction, this clonotype is medium-sized (0.01 to 0.1%). The chain joins TRBV7-2 to TRBJ2-6; D is possibly TRBD2 (6 bases). There are 21 residues in the CDR3. Germline lookup yields CDR1 SGHTA and CDR2 FQGNSA. V gave up 1 base and J gave up 4 bases, with 26 bases separating them. The CDR3 coding sequence is TGTGCCAGCAGCTTAGGCCAACTGGTGGCGGGACGGACGGGGGGGGCCAACGTCCTGACTTTC. It translates to CASSLGQLVAGRTGGANVLTF.